The source of this TCR beta chain is a study of early T cells in non-severe SARS-CoV-2 infection. This clonotype was counted only a few times. Per the germline V gene, CDR1 is MNHNY and CDR2 is SVGAGI (reference sequence). This CDR3 is 16 amino acids long. The germline V and J ends were trimmed by 2 bases and 7 bases, with 18 bases remaining between them. MiXCR, run by TCRdb on the 5' RACE reads, gives a single entry per CDR3 protein. This table has 70,000 to 95,000 distinct CDR3 sequences, roughly 14% appearing once. The chain couples TRBV6-6 to TRBJ2-1, with D perhaps TRBD2 (5 bases). This TCR was recovered from an adult who was a healthcare worker with PCR-confirmed SARS-CoV-2 infection or an uninfected control (not recorded which). What was sequenced was whole blood. The CDR3 sequence: CASSYGGLSPTNEQFF. As DNA, the CDR3 is TGTGCCAGCAGTTACGGCGGACTCAGCCCCACAAATGAGCAGTTCTTC.